The 6 T cell receptor beta chains given below trace back to one sample, sequenced in a study of T cell repertoires in cytomegalovirus infection. The antigens these receptors bind are not known. TCRdb re-derived calls from the reads in MiXCR, one entry per CDR3 protein. The sample lists 200,000 to 250,000 distinct CDR3 sequences, around two fifths seen once, with 59% in the top ten. Material: CD8+ T cells from cultured PBMCs, obtained from culture after CMV antigen stimulation. The receptor set was obtained from a human donor in good health (CMV status not recorded). Some clones in this sample may be carry-over from other donors' samples.

This clonotype was picked up a small number of times. The chain combines TRBV6-6 with TRBJ1-5, with D perhaps TRBD1 (6 bases). The CDR3 is 14 amino acids. V was pared by 6 bases and J by 3 bases, with 12 bases between. Germline CDR1 is MNHNY and CDR2 is SVGAGI (reference sequence). CDR3 protein: CASSQGRINQPQHF. As DNA, the CDR3 is TGTGCCAGCAGCCAGGGGCGGATCAATCAGCCCCAGCATTTT.

This sequence joins TRBV19 and TRBJ1-4; 8 nucleotides line up with TRBD1. The ends lost 10 bases at V and 7 bases at J; junction bases unmatched: 5. Germline-derived CDR1 and CDR2 are LNHDA and SQIVND (reference sequence). The CDR3 loop spans 12 amino acids. CDR3 sequence reads: CATRQGTEKLFF. The CDR3 DNA reads as TGTGCCACTCGACAGGGGACTGAAAAACTGTTTTTT.

The chain combines TRBV5-8 with TRBJ2-1, with D unclear. This CDR3 contains 16 residues. Trimming shortened V by 2 bases and J by 0 bases, and 12 bases separated the two germline ends. Looked up from germline, CDR1 is SGHTS and CDR2 is YDEGEE. This CDR3 is CASSLGFTSSYNEQFF. The CDR3 coding sequence is TGTGCCAGCAGCTTAGGCTTCACGAGCTCCTACAATGAGCAGTTCTTC.

This clonotype was seen only once. The chain couples TRBV28 to TRBJ2-7; TRBD2 agrees at 9 bases. The CDR3 has 13 amino acids. With 2 bases clipped from V and 6 bases from J, the junction kept 2 bases outside the gene matches. Germline V gene data show CDR1 as MDHEN and CDR2 as SYDVKM. CDR3 protein: CASSLRGRGEQYF. The CDR3 DNA sequence: TGTGCCAGCAGTTTACGCGGGAGGGGCGAGCAGTACTTC.

The chain couples TRBV27 to TRBJ2-5, with D hard to call. Deletions cut 2 bases from V and 5 bases from J, with 12 bases between. The CDR3 consists of 14 residues. Germline assignment: CDR1 MNHEY and CDR2 SMNVEV (reference sequence). The CDR3 loop is CASSLRAPRETQYF. The DNA of the CDR3 is TGTGCCAGCAGTTTAAGGGCCCCCCGGGAGACCCAGTACTTC.

V and J are TRBV7-9 and TRBJ1-3; D gene unclear. Germline-derived CDR1 and CDR2 are SEHNR and FQNEAQ (reference sequence). The CDR3 has 16 amino acids. Trimming stripped 1 base from V and 0 bases from J, with 10 bases between. In nucleotides, the CDR3 is TGTGCCAGCAGCTTAGGTGCCCCAAGCTCTGGAAACACCATATATTTT. Protein sequence: CASSLGAPSSGNTIYF.